This TCR beta chain came from a study of PD-1 blockade in mismatch repair-deficient tumors. Regarding the study as a whole: After pembrolizumab, tumor-resident clones rose rapidly, then generally contracted before radiologic responses.

A word on this clone: Its antigen is not known.

The protocol was immunoSEQ multiplex PCR, while the TCRdb copy is restricted to in-frame clones and leaves out a portion. The sample carries approximately 63,000 clones, 88% recorded once. Sample: peripheral blood, taken 52 weeks after starting pembrolizumab. The receptor was isolated from an adult with mismatch repair-deficient cancer.

The CDR3 nucleotides read TGCGCCAGCAGGACAGGGAAGGACACCGGGGAGCTGTTTTTT. Translated, it gives CASRTGKDTGELFF. The chain joins TRBV23-1 to TRBJ2-2; the match to TRBD1 covers 7 bases. TRBV23-1 has ORF status, its function being uncertain. The CDR3 is 14 residues long. The V segment lost 6 bases and the J segment 3 bases; nucleotides outside the gene matches: 4.